This entry lists 12 T cell receptor beta chains sequenced from one sample in a study of CD8 T cells in Susac syndrome. Reverse transcription of about 0.5 to 1 ug RNA used random hexamers. A single record per CDR3 protein comes from TCRdb applying MiXCR to the immunoSEQ multiplex PCR reads. The top ten clones hold about 0.3% of a sample with more than 75,000 distinct CDR3 sequences, around 94% of them seen once. The sequenced sample was CD8+ T cells from PBMCs. All receptors come from a human donor in good health.

The V gene is TRBV18, the J gene TRBJ2-1, with D uncertain. Trimming took 5 bases from V and 5 from J, leaving 10 bases between them. CDR3 length equals 13 residues. Germline V gives CDR1 KGHSH, CDR2 LQKENI. CDR3 nucleotide sequence: TGTGCCAGCTCAGCTTTCAAAAACAATGAGCAGTTCTTC. Translated: CASSAFKNNEQFF.

The chain joins TRBV30 to TRBJ1-5; 9 bases align to TRBD1. Germline V gene sequence: CDR1 GTSNPN, CDR2 SVGIG (reference sequence). This CDR3 is built from 15 residues. Unmatched junction bases numbered 6, after V lost 2 bases and J lost 4 bases. The CDR3, as DNA: TGTGCCTGGAGTCCTATGACAGGGGGGAATCAGCCCCAGCATTTT. Translated, it gives CAWSPMTGGNQPQHF.

This chain uses TRBV6-2 or TRBV6-3 with TRBJ2-4, with D perhaps being TRBD1 or TRBD2 (6 bases each). CDR1 MNHEY and CDR2 SVGEGT come from the germline V gene. The CDR3 sequence is 13 residues long. Trimming took 11 bases from V and 10 from J, leaving 21 bases between them. Written as DNA, the CDR3 is TGTGCCGGCGGGCAGGACAGACTAGGTATTCAGTACTTC. Encoded protein: CAGGQDRLGIQYF.

The chain recombines TRBV9 with TRBJ1-1; D is ambiguous. CDR1 is SGDLS, CDR2 YYNGEE, per germline. The CDR3 runs to 15 residues. Between the trimmed V and J ends, which lost 4 bases and 1 base, there was a span of 14 bases. The CDR3 loop is CASSPQSRANTEAFF. In DNA, the CDR3 is TGTGCCAGCAGCCCCCAGTCCCGGGCGAACACTGAAGCTTTCTTT.

The chain recombines TRBV29-1 with TRBJ1-2, with D unresolved. The CDR3 covers 16 residues. The germline gives CDR1 SQVTM, CDR2 ANQGSEA. The V gene lost 7 bases and the J gene lost 3 bases, with 24 bases spanning the gap. The CDR3 DNA reads as TGCAGCGATATATCTTTCACCCCCGGGAAAGACTATGGCTACACCTTC. This gives the protein CSDISFTPGKDYGYTF.

V gene TRBV4-1 combines with J gene TRBJ2-1, with a possible D match to TRBD2 (6 bases). The CDR3 consists of 13 residues. Deletions cut 5 bases from V and 4 bases from J, with 9 bases between. The germline V gene encodes CDR1 MGHRA and CDR2 YSYEKL. CDR3 in amino acids: CASSTAGYNEQFF. Here the CDR3 DNA reads TGCGCCAGCAGCACTGCGGGGTACAATGAGCAGTTCTTC.

The J gene is TRBJ2-1, the V gene TRBV13; 7 bases match TRBD1. The germline CDR1 and CDR2 sequences are PRHDT and FYEKMQ (reference sequence). The CDR3 covers 13 residues. V lost 6 bases and J lost 6; bases outside the gene matches: 5. CDR3 sequence reads: CASRGQRGNEQFF. DNA for the CDR3: TGTGCCAGCAGGGGACAGCGAGGCAATGAGCAGTTCTTC.

The J gene is TRBJ2-2, the V gene TRBV15, with 7 positions matching TRBD2. The CDR3 extends over 16 amino acids. Germline V gene sequence: CDR1 LNHNV, CDR2 YYDKDF (reference sequence). With 0 bases clipped from V and 3 bases from J, the junction kept 4 bases outside the gene matches. The CDR3 here is CATSRETSEYTGELFF. CDR3 bases: TGTGCCACCAGCAGAGAAACTAGCGAATACACCGGGGAGCTGTTTTTT.

CDR3 sequence: CSVSGTGVGAGNTIYF. The CDR3 DNA is TGCAGCGTCTCCGGAACAGGGGTGGGGGCTGGAAACACCATATATTTT. V is TRBV29-1 and J is TRBJ1-3; 7 positions agree with TRBD1. The CDR3 sequence is 16 residues long. Trimming cost V 6 bases and J 2 bases; bases outside gene matches: 13. The germline V gene encodes CDR1 SQVTM and CDR2 ANQGSEA.

This clonotype was seen once. The chain is built from TRBV5-1 and TRBJ2-3, with D maybe TRBD1 (6 bases). CDR1 and CDR2 (germline): SGHRS, YFSETQ. V lost 4 bases to trimming and J lost 4 bases, with 16 bases between them. This CDR3 has 15 residues. CDR3 in amino acids: CASSNSPGAADTQYF. The CDR3 region has the DNA TGCGCCAGCAGCAACTCCCCAGGGGCCGCAGATACGCAGTATTTT.

As to this clonotype: The germline gene is not matched at one end of the junction; a read error may be the cause. The chain is built from TRBV4-1 and TRBJ2-5; D is undetermined. Germline assignment: CDR1 MGHRA and CDR2 YSYEKL. This CDR3 contains 14 residues. The CDR3: CASSQVGYQETQYF. The CDR3, as DNA: TGCGCCAGCAGTCAAGTGGGGTACCAAGAGACCCAGTACTTC.

The CDR3 sequence: CASRQGLFSEAFF. Written as DNA, the CDR3 is TGTGCCAGCAGACAGGGCTTGTTCTCTGAAGCTTTCTTT. This chain connects TRBV12-3 or TRBV12-4 to TRBJ1-1; D perhaps matches TRBD1 (6 bases). The CDR3 runs to 13 residues. V lost 6 bases, J lost 6 bases, and 14 bases lay in between.